This is a list of T cell receptor beta chains from one sample in a study of Graves' ophthalmopathy and Graves' hyperthyroidism. TCRdb processed the multiplex PCR reads anew with MiXCR; each CDR3 protein has one entry. The repertoire has about 1.2 million distinct CDR3 sequences, 35% to 40% of them found once; the top ten carry approximately 12%. The specimen sequenced was peripheral blood or thyroid tissue (not recorded which). These receptor sequences come from an adult man with Graves' hyperthyroidism. Each CDR3 is given with its conserved first and last residue. D genes are given only for firm matches. Clone size is given for some rows only: seen once, a few or many times, or a class if the clone is expanded.

V gene	D gene	J gene	clone size	CDR3 protein	CDR3 DNA
TRBV7-2	-	TRBJ2-5	-	CASSRPEGDSQIWTQYF	TGTGCCAGCAGCCGTCCCGAAGGAGACTCTCAAATATGGACCCAGTACTTC
TRBV10-3	TRBD2	TRBJ2-1	few	CAISGLAGSDNEQFF	TGTGCCATCAGTGGGCTAGCGGGGAGCGACAATGAGCAGTTCTTC
TRBV7-4	TRBD1	TRBJ1-2	many	CASSPVTGARYGYTF	TGTGCCAGCAGCCCTGTGACAGGGGCGCGGTATGGCTACACCTTC
TRBV5-5	TRBD2	TRBJ2-1	once	CASSPTGGSSYNEQFF	TGTGCCAGCAGCCCAACTGGCGGGAGCTCCTACAATGAGCAGTTCTTC
TRBV5-5	TRBD1	TRBJ1-5	many	CASSFPGGHQPQHF	TGTGCCAGCAGCTTTCCAGGGGGCCATCAGCCCCAGCATTTT
TRBV6-6	-	TRBJ2-5	-	CASSPPGQPGEETQYF	TGTGCCAGCAGTCCCCCTGGGCAACCCGGCGAAGAGACCCAGTACTTC
TRBV12-3/TRBV12-4	-	TRBJ1-5	few	CASSFSQTNQPQHF	TGTGCCAGCAGTTTTTCACAGACCAATCAGCCCCAGCATTTT
TRBV9	-	TRBJ1-1	-	CASSVVAGYGAFF	TGTGCCAGCAGCGTAGTAGCGGGGTACGGAGCTTTCTTT
TRBV6-6	-	TRBJ1-5	-	CASSSARGAQHF	TGTGCCAGCAGTTCCGCCCGCGGCGCCCAGCATTTT
TRBV10-3	-	TRBJ2-7	-	CAISESTLGRKQYF	TGTGCCATCAGTGAGTCGACTTTAGGGCGGAAGCAGTACTTC
TRBV20-1	-	TRBJ1-2	many	CSARWGISGYTF	TGCAGTGCTAGGTGGGGGATCTCTGGCTACACCTTC
TRBV29-1	-	TRBJ2-7	many	CSVVQGYYEQYF	TGCAGCGTTGTGCAGGGATACTACGAGCAGTACTTC
TRBV11-1	-	TRBJ1-2	-	CASSVDKLNYGYTF	TGTGCCAGCAGCGTCGACAAACTTAACTATGGCTACACCTTC
TRBV10-3	TRBD2	TRBJ2-7	-	CAISERSGKNGYF	TGTGCCATCAGTGAGCGGAGCGGGAAAAATGGGTACTTC
TRBV6-1	-	TRBJ2-5	-	CASKKTGLSETQYF	TGTGCCAGCAAGAAAACAGGGCTATCAGAGACCCAGTACTTC
TRBV7-9	-	TRBJ2-2	-	CASSHSQGPELFF	TGTGCCAGCAGCCACAGTCAGGGTCCGGAGCTGTTTTTT
TRBV19	TRBD1	TRBJ2-7	many	CASSLGGDYGVEYF	TGTGCCAGTAGTCTAGGGGGCGACTACGGTGTGGAGTACTTC
TRBV30	-	TRBJ1-6	few	CAWGTGNNSPLHF	TGTGCCTGGGGGACGGGGAATAATTCACCCCTCCACTTT
TRBV10-3	TRBD1	TRBJ1-2	many	CAINKGQGMYGYTF	TGTGCCATCAACAAGGGACAGGGGATGTATGGCTACACCTTC
TRBV12-3/TRBV12-4	TRBD2	TRBJ2-7	many	CASSRAGMSYEQYF	TGTGCCAGCAGTCGAGCGGGAATGTCCTACGAGCAGTACTTC
TRBV7-2	TRBD1	TRBJ1-4	many	CASRLTGLGEKLFF	TGTGCCAGCAGATTGACAGGGCTCGGAGAAAAACTGTTTTTT
TRBV2	-	TRBJ1-5	many	CASSENGESNSYSNQPQHF	TGTGCCAGCAGTGAAAACGGAGAATCGAACTCCTATAGCAATCAGCCCCAGCATTTT
TRBV29-1	-	TRBJ1-1	few	CSVVGGLEAFF	TGCAGCGTTGTTGGGGGGCTCGAAGCTTTCTTT
TRBV6-5	TRBD1	TRBJ1-5	few	CASSTQGVYQPQHF	TGTGCCAGCAGCACCCAGGGGGTTTATCAGCCCCAGCATTTT
TRBV14	-	TRBJ1-1	many	CASSQDGHRVGTEAFF	TGTGCCAGCAGCCAAGATGGGCACAGGGTTGGCACTGAAGCTTTCTTT
TRBV25-1	-	TRBJ1-4	-	CASGSPGDGGEKLFF	TGTGCCAGCGGTAGTCCAGGGGATGGGGGTGAAAAACTGTTTTTT